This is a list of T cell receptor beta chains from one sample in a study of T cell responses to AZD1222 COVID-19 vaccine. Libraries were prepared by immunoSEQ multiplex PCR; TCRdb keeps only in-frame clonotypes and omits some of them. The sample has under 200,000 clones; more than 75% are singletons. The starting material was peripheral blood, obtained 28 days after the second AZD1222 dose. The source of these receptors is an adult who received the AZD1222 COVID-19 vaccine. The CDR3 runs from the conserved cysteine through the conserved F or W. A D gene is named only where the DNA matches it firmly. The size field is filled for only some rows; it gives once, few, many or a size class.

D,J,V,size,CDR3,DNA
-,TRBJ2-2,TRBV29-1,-,CSVVTQLAGELFF,TGCAGCGTTGTAACCCAACTAGCCGGGGAGCTGTTTTTT
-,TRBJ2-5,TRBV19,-,CASSIEHWEKDLYQETQYF,TGTGCCAGTAGTATAGAGCATTGGGAAAAAGACTTATACCAAGAGACCCAGTACTTC
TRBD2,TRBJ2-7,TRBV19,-,CASSNTSGGSTYEQYF,TGTGCCAGTAGTAATACTAGCGGGGGGTCGACGTACGAGCAGTACTTC
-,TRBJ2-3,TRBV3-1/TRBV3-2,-,CASSPTQTSTDTQYF,TGTGCCAGCAGCCCCACACAGACTAGCACAGATACGCAGTATTTT
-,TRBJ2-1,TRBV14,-,CASSRGDPYNEQFF,TGTGCCAGCAGCCGGGGGGATCCCTACAATGAGCAGTTCTTC
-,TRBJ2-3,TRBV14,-,CASSQSSGTQYF,TGTGCCAGCAGCCAGAGTAGTGGTACGCAGTATTTT
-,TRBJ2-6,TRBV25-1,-,CASNPGHLSSGANVLTF,TGTGCCAGCAACCCGGGACATCTAAGCTCTGGGGCCAACGTCCTGACTTTC
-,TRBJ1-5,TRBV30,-,CAWSIRRGGFNQPQHF,TGTGCCTGGAGTATTAGGAGGGGCGGCTTTAATCAGCCCCAGCATTTT
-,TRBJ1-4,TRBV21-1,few,CASSHKLRTGVEKLFF,TGTGCCAGCAGCCATAAGTTAAGGACAGGGGTCGAAAAACTGTTTTTT
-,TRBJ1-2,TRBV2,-,CASSGGYTF,TGTGCCAGCAGCGGCGGCTACACCTTC
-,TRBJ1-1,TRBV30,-,CAWRVRGATEAFF,TGTGCCTGGAGGGTACGTGGGGCCACTGAAGCTTTCTTT
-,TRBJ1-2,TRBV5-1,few,CASSLEGNYGYTF,TGCGCCAGCAGCTTGGAGGGGAACTATGGCTACACCTTC
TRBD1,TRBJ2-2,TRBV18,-,CASSPPRQGPNTGELFF,TGTGCCAGCTCACCACCGAGACAGGGACCAAACACCGGGGAGCTGTTTTTT
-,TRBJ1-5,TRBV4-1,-,CASSQDGGGMQPQHF,TGCGCCAGCAGCCAAGATGGCGGGGGGATGCAGCCCCAGCATTTT
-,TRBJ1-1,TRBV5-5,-,CASSLTAPMNTEAFF,TGTGCCAGCAGCTTGACCGCACCTATGAACACTGAAGCTTTCTTT
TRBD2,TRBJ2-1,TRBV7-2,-,CASSLGRGEQFF,TGTGCCAGCAGCTTAGGGCGGGGGGAGCAGTTCTTC
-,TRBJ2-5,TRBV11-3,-,CASSTKETQYF,TGTGCCAGCAGTACCAAAGAGACCCAGTACTTC
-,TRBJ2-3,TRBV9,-,CASNEQGRDTQYF,TGTGCCAGCAACGAACAGGGGAGGGATACGCAGTATTTT
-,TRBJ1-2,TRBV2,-,CAVVGRFYGYTF,TGTGCCGTCGTCGGGCGGTTCTATGGCTACACCTTC
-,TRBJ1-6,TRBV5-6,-,CASSLGFTGINSPLHF,TGTGCCAGCAGCCTGGGGTTTACAGGGATAAATTCACCCCTCCACTTT
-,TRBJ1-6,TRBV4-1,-,CASSLLTANSPLHF,TGCGCCAGCAGCTTGTTGACAGCCAATTCACCCCTCCACTTT
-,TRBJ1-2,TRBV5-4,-,CASSLGQGDYGYTF,TGTGCCAGCAGCTTGGGGCAGGGAGACTATGGCTACACCTTC
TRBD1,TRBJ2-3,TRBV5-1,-,CASSLGGITDTQYF,TGCGCCAGCAGCTTAGGGGGCATCACAGATACGCAGTATTTT
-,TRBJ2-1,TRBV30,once,CAWSEGLTTYNEQFF,TGTGCCTGGAGTGAGGGACTGACGACCTACAATGAGCAGTTCTTC
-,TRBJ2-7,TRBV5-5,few,CASSFTGGDYEQYF,TGTGCCAGCAGCTTTACAGGGGGGGACTACGAGCAGTACTTC
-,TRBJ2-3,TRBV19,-,CASNPGGDTQYF,TGTGCCAGTAACCCCGGGGGAGATACGCAGTATTTT
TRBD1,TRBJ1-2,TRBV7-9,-,CASSHEQGLNYGYTF,TGTGCCAGCAGCCATGAACAGGGGCTCAACTATGGCTACACCTTC
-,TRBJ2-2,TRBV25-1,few,CASSEYRDTGELFF,TGTGCCAGCAGTGAATACAGGGACACCGGGGAGCTGTTTTTT
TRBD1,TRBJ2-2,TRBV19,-,CASTQPGQDTGELFF,TGTGCCAGTACTCAACCGGGACAGGACACCGGGGAGCTGTTTTTT
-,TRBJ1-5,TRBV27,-,CASSDLNQPQHF,TGTGCCAGCAGCGACCTTAATCAGCCCCAGCATTTT
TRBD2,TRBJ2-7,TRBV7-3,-,CASSLAGGQYEQYF,TGTGCCAGCAGCTTAGCGGGGGGGCAGTACGAGCAGTACTTC
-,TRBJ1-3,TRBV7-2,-,CASSATTAGIYF,TGTGCCAGCAGCGCAACGACAGCGGGCATATATTTT
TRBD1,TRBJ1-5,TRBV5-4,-,CASGRGLGQPQHF,TGTGCCAGCGGCAGGGGGCTTGGGCAGCCCCAGCATTTT
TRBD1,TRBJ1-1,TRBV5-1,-,CASSLGTGRAEAFF,TGCGCCAGCAGCTTAGGGACAGGGCGGGCTGAAGCTTTCTTT
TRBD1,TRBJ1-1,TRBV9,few,CASSVGGETGATFF,TGTGCCAGCAGCGTCGGAGGGGAGACAGGGGCAACTTTCTTT
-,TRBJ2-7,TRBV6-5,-,CASSYAFSTGSYEQYF,TGTGCCAGCAGTTACGCTTTTTCTACAGGGTCCTACGAGCAGTACTTC
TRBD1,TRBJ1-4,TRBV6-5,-,CASENRGNEKLFF,TGTGCCAGCGAAAACAGGGGTAATGAAAAACTGTTTTTT
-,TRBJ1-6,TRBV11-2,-,CASSGEIYNSPLHF,TGTGCCAGCAGCGGGGAGATCTATAATTCACCCCTCCACTTT
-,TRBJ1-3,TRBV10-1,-,CASSESFAGNTIYF,TGCGCCAGCAGTGAGTCCTTCGCTGGAAACACCATATATTTT
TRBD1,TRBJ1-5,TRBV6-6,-,CASSPLAGQGLIGNQPQHF,TGTGCCAGCAGTCCACTGGCGGGACAGGGTCTTATTGGCAATCAGCCCCAGCATTTT
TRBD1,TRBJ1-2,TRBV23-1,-,CASSQSEDRGIRYTF,TGCGCCAGCAGTCAATCGGAGGACAGGGGTATTCGCTACACCTTC
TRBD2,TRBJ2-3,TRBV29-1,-,CSVGTGLAGASTDTQYF,TGCAGCGTTGGAACGGGACTAGCGGGGGCTAGCACAGATACGCAGTATTTT
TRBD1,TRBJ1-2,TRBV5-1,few,CASRDRVGANYGYTF,TGCGCCAGCCGGGACAGGGTTGGAGCTAACTATGGCTACACCTTC
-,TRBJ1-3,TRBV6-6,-,CASSTMVNTIYF,TGTGCCAGCAGTACAATGGTAAACACCATATATTTT
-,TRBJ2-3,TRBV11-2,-,CASSLNTDTQYF,TGTGCCAGCAGCTTAAATACAGATACGCAGTATTTT
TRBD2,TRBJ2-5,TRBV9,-,CASSVGLAGFKETQYF,TGTGCCAGCAGCGTAGGACTAGCGGGGTTTAAAGAGACCCAGTACTTC
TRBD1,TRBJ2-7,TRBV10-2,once,CASSWTGSYEQYF,TGCGCCAGCAGTTGGACAGGGTCGTACGAGCAGTACTTC
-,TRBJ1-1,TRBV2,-,CASRRERGNTEAFF,TGTGCCAGCAGGAGGGAAAGGGGGAACACTGAAGCTTTCTTT
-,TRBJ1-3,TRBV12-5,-,CASQVSGNTIYF,TGTGCTAGTCAGGTCTCTGGAAACACCATATATTTT
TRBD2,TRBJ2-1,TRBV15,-,CATSRGEAGIHDEQFF,TGTGCCACCAGCAGGGGCGAAGCGGGGATTCACGATGAGCAGTTCTTC
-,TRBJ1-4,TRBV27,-,CASSLVGTYPMAGEKLFF,TGTGCCAGCAGTTTAGTCGGGACTTATCCCATGGCGGGTGAAAAACTGTTTTTT
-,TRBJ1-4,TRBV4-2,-,CASSQEYRFEKLFF,TGTGCCAGCAGCCAAGAATACCGGTTTGAAAAACTGTTTTTT
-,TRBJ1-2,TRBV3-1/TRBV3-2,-,CASSLTDWGYGYTF,TGTGCCAGCAGCCTCACAGACTGGGGGTATGGCTACACCTTC
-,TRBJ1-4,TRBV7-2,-,CASSPRGGMSSNEGLFF,TGTGCCAGCAGCCCCCGAGGGGGAATGAGTTCTAATGAGGGACTGTTTTTT
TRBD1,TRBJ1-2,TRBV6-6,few,CASLGQGRGGYTF,TGTGCCAGCTTAGGACAGGGTAGGGGTGGCTACACCTTC
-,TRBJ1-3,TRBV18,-,CASSPNEGNTIYF,TGTGCCAGCTCACCGAATGAGGGAAACACCATATATTTT
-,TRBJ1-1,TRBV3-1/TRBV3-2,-,CASSSRARSLMNTEAFF,TGTGCCAGCAGCTCCCGGGCCCGGAGCTTGATGAACACTGAAGCTTTCTTT